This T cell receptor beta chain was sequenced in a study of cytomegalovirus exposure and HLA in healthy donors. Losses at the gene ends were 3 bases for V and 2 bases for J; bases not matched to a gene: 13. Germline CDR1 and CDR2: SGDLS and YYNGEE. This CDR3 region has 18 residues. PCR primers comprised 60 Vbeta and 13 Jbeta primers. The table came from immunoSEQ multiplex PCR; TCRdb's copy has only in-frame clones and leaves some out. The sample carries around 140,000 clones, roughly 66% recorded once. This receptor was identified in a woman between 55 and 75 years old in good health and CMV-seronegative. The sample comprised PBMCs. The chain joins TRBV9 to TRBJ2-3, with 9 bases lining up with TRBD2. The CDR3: CASSARLRAGGPTDTQYF. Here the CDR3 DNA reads TGTGCCAGCAGCGCTCGCCTTCGCGCGGGAGGGCCCACAGATACGCAGTATTTT.